These 8 T cell receptor beta chains were sequenced from one sample in a study of T-cell memory formation after mild COVID-19. In TCRdb, the 5' RACE reads were re-called with MiXCR into one record per CDR3 protein. The sample shows 250,000 to 350,000 distinct CDR3 sequences, 15% to 20% of them seen only once. The source material was PBMCs or a T cell subset sorted from them (not recorded which). These receptors originate from a man aged 18-30 years who had mild COVID-19 (a few samples of this study predate the infection). Cell type and time point are not known.

V gene TRBV11-2 combines with J gene TRBJ1-3, with D perhaps matching TRBD1 (6 bases). This CDR3 has 15 residues. Germline V gene lookup returns CDR1 SGHAT and CDR2 FQNNGV. V lost 5 bases, J lost 0 bases, and 11 bases lay in between. The CDR3 coding sequence is TGTGCCAGCAGCACAGGGCAGCTCTCTGGAAACACCATATATTTT. Protein sequence: CASSTGQLSGNTIYF.

In this sample, this clonotype turned up a few times. This chain joins TRBV7-3 and TRBJ2-2; tentatively, D is TRBD2 (6 bases). CDR3 length: 16 residues. CDR1 is SGHTA, CDR2 FQGTGA, per germline. Trimming removed 1 base at V and 2 bases at J, with 11 bases between. CDR3 in amino acids: CASSLNGGYNTGELFF. CDR3 sequence (DNA): TGTGCCAGCAGCTTAAATGGAGGGTATAACACCGGGGAGCTGTTTTTT.

This clonotype showed up just a few times. V usage is TRBV12-3 or TRBV12-4 and J usage is TRBJ1-4; a weak D match, TRBD1 (5 bases). This CDR3 is built from 16 residues. The V gene lost 1 base and the J gene lost 3 bases, with 12 bases spanning the gap. This CDR3 is CASSLGGPGANEKLFF. The CDR3 region has the DNA TGTGCCAGCAGTTTAGGGGGCCCGGGGGCTAATGAAAAACTGTTTTTT.

The sample holds a few counts of this clonotype. V usage is TRBV6-5 and J usage is TRBJ2-5, with D perhaps given as TRBD1 or TRBD2 (6 bases each). Looked up from germline, CDR1 is MNHEY and CDR2 is SVGAGI. The V end lost 4 bases, the J end lost 0 bases, and 18 bases lay between the germline ends. The CDR3 consists of 17 residues. The DNA for the CDR3 is TGTGCCAGCAGTTCCTGGGGAGGAGGGGGGAACCAAGAGACCCAGTACTTC. Residues: CASSSWGGGGNQETQYF.

This clonotype has a handful of counts. The V gene is TRBV10-3, the J gene TRBJ1-5; no clear D gene. The CDR3 totals 12 residues. Trimming shortened V by 4 bases and J by 6 bases, and 7 bases separated the two germline ends. Looked up from germline, CDR1 is ENHRY and CDR2 is SYGVKD. CDR3 sequence (DNA): TGTGCCATCAGTGGGACTTCTCAGCCCCAGCATTTT. This gives the protein CAISGTSQPQHF.

This clonotype was seen only a few times. This rearrangement joins TRBV11-2 to TRBJ2-2; 9 bases are shared with TRBD1. The CDR3 runs 15 residues. V shed 4 bases and J 5 bases; nucleotides not matched to a gene: 5. Germline-derived CDR1 and CDR2 are SGHAT and FQNNGV. This CDR3 is CASSSGTGFTGELFF. DNA of the CDR3: TGTGCCAGCAGCTCAGGGACAGGGTTTACCGGGGAGCTGTTTTTT.

This clonotype was recorded many times. The genes are TRBV27 and TRBJ2-3, with D perhaps matching TRBD2 (6 bases). The CDR3 loop spans 15 amino acids. Germline CDR1 MNHEY, CDR2 SMNVEV (reference sequence). Trimming took off 1 base at V and 4 bases at J, with 12 bases between the two ends. The CDR3 region is CASSLLGGEADTQYF. DNA for the CDR3: TGTGCCAGCAGTTTATTAGGCGGGGAAGCAGATACGCAGTATTTT.

This clonotype was observed a few times. The V and J genes are TRBV6-5 and TRBJ1-1; TRBD1 matches at 8 bases. CDR1 MNHEY and CDR2 SVGAGI come from the germline V gene. CDR3 length: 15 residues. V was clipped by 6 bases and J by 3 bases; unmatched bases: 9. CDR3 coding DNA: TGTGCCAGCAGACGCGACAGGGGAGGTTACACTGAAGCTTTCTTT. It is translated as CASRRDRGGYTEAFF.